This T cell receptor (beta chain) was obtained from a study of cytomegalovirus exposure and HLA in healthy donors. This clone came up a few times. 60 Vbeta and 13 Jbeta primers were used in PCR. Using immunoSEQ multiplex PCR, the repertoire was profiled, and TCRdb retains in-frame clones only, with some absent. The repertoire includes approximately 100,000 clones, 65% to 90% of them detected once, and approximately 1.2% sits in the top ten. V was shortened by 8 bases and J by 0 bases, with 11 bases between the two germline ends. This CDR3 spans 14 amino acids. Germline CDR1 reads MNHGY; CDR2 reads SVAAGI.

Sequences were obtained from PBMCs. This rearrangement joins TRBV6-9 to TRBJ1-3, with D maybe TRBD1 (6 bases). The clonotype originates from a woman between 18 and 29 years old in good health and CMV-seronegative. The CDR3 DNA is TGTGCCAGCGGGGGCGCCTACTCTGGAAACACCATATATTTT. Encoded protein: CASGGAYSGNTIYF.